This record looks at one T cell receptor (beta chain) sequence and its context. The germline V and J ends were trimmed by 6 bases and 1 base, with 4 bases remaining between them. The CDR3 totals 12 residues. Germline V CDR1 and CDR2: LNHDA, SQIVND (reference sequence). These data are taken from a study of blood T cell repertoires in COVID-19. The table came from immunoSEQ multiplex PCR; TCRdb's copy has only in-frame clones and leaves some out. The table shows some 100,000 clones, with around 90% occurring only once. The rearrangement uses TRBV19 and TRBJ1-5; no firm D call. The specimen was peripheral blood. This receptor was taken from a woman aged 60-70 years with acute or convalescent COVID-19. Here the CDR3 DNA reads TGTGCCAGTAGGGAGAGCAATCAGCCCCAGCATTTT. As protein: CASRESNQPQHF.